The 9 T cell receptor beta chains presented below share a single source sample, sequenced in a study of OX40 agonist ivuxolimab in advanced cancers. Sequencing was performed with immunoSEQ multiplex PCR; in TCRdb, only in-frame clones are kept and a portion is missing. This table holds 100,000 or so clones, approximately 95% found once. Sequenced material: CD4+ or CD8+ T cells sorted from blood, taken in a trial of the OX40 agonist ivuxolimab. The source of these receptors is an adult with an advanced solid tumor such as melanoma, head and neck, liver or kidney cancer.

Here the CDR3 reads CASSSPWSGLAGGTQYF. Here the CDR3 DNA reads TGTGCCAGCAGCTCCCCTTGGTCAGGACTAGCGGGGGGAACGCAGTATTTT. This chain uses TRBV11-2 with TRBJ2-3, with TRBD2 identical over 14 bases. Germline V gene lookup returns CDR1 SGHAT and CDR2 FQNNGV. CDR3 length equals 17 residues. The V and J ends lost 4 bases and 9 bases, in that order; junction bases with no gene match: 12.

V gene TRBV6-5 combines with J gene TRBJ2-7; 10 bases match TRBD2. J gave up 6 bases and V 5 bases, and 7 bases lay outside the gene matches. The CDR3 contains 14 residues. CDR1 is MNHEY, CDR2 SVGAGI, per germline. DNA of the CDR3: TGTGCCAGCAGTGAGCCGGGACTAGCGCGCGAGCAGTACTTC. Encoded protein: CASSEPGLAREQYF.

The genes are TRBV6-5 and TRBJ1-4; D unresolved. Trimming left V 3 bases short and J 6 bases short, with 11 bases between. The CDR3 has 14 residues. Germline lookup yields CDR1 MNHEY and CDR2 SVGAGI. The CDR3 nucleotides read TGTGCCAGCAGTTATCGTGAATCGGATGAAAAACTGTTTTTT. Translation: CASSYRESDEKLFF.

The chain has TRBV28 and TRBJ2-3; D is unclear. Trimming took 8 bases from V and 6 from J, leaving 6 bases between them. The germline CDR1 and CDR2 sequences are MDHEN and SYDVKM. CDR3 size: 10 residues. Here the CDR3 DNA reads TGTGCCAGCGTGGCGGATACGCAGTATTTT. Translated, it gives CASVADTQYF.

The chain couples TRBV19 to TRBJ1-1, with D hard to call. The CDR3 spans 13 residues. Looked up from germline, CDR1 is LNHDA and CDR2 is SQIVND (reference sequence). V was clipped by 5 bases and J by 4 bases, with 11 bases between them. In DNA form, the CDR3 reads TGTGCCAGTAGTCTCCAATTGAGCACTGAAGCTTTCTTT. It codes for CASSLQLSTEAFF.

The chain links TRBV11-2 to TRBJ2-7; D gene ambiguous. CDR3 length equals 15 residues. The ends were cut back, 0 bases at V and 2 bases at J, with 11 bases in the middle. Germline V gives CDR1 SGHAT, CDR2 FQNNGV. CDR3 protein: CASSLDLGRTYEQYF. The CDR3 coding sequence is TGTGCCAGCAGCTTAGATCTTGGCAGAACCTACGAGCAGTACTTC.

The chain carries TRBV7-7 and TRBJ2-1; 15 bases match TRBD2. Losses at the gene ends were 0 bases for V and 8 bases for J; bases not matched to a gene: 5. Germline loops: CDR1 SSHAT, CDR2 FNYEAQ (reference sequence). The CDR3 extends over 17 amino acids. Here the CDR3 reads CASSLAPGLAGGDEQFF. The CDR3 nucleotides are TGTGCCAGCAGCTTAGCGCCCGGACTAGCGGGAGGGGATGAGCAGTTCTTC. Full variable domain (rest looked up from reference TRBV7-7 and TRBJ2-1): GAGVSQSPRYKVTKRGQDVTLRCDPISSHATLYWYQQALGQGPEFLTYFNYEAQPDKSGLPSDRFSAERPEGSISTLTIQRTEQRDSAMYRCASSLAPGLAGGDEQFFGPGTRLTVL.

V and J are TRBV19 and TRBJ2-7; D is possibly TRBD2 (6 bases). Germline CDR1 reads LNHDA; CDR2 reads SQIVND (reference sequence). The V end lost 0 bases, the J end lost 7 bases, and 16 bases lay between the germline ends. The CDR3 sequence is 15 residues long. The CDR3 protein is CASSIDIGEAREQYF. CDR3 sequence (DNA): TGTGCCAGTAGTATAGATATAGGGGAGGCACGGGAGCAGTACTTC. The full variable domain, with the rest looked up from reference TRBV19 and TRBJ2-7, is DGGITQSPKYLFRKEGQNVTLSCEQNLNHDAMYWYRQDPGQGLRLIYYSQIVNDFQKGDIAEGYSVSREKKESFPLTVTSAQKNPTAFYLCASSIDIGEAREQYFGPGTRLTVT.

The CDR3 here is CASSLDREITNYGYTF. The DNA of the CDR3 is TGCGCCAGCAGCTTGGACCGAGAGATTACTAACTATGGCTACACCTTC. The chain employs TRBV5-1 and TRBJ1-2; D gene uncertain. This CDR3 is 16 amino acids long. V lost 0 bases and J lost 0, with 12 bases in between. Germline V gene lookup returns CDR1 SGHRS and CDR2 YFSETQ.